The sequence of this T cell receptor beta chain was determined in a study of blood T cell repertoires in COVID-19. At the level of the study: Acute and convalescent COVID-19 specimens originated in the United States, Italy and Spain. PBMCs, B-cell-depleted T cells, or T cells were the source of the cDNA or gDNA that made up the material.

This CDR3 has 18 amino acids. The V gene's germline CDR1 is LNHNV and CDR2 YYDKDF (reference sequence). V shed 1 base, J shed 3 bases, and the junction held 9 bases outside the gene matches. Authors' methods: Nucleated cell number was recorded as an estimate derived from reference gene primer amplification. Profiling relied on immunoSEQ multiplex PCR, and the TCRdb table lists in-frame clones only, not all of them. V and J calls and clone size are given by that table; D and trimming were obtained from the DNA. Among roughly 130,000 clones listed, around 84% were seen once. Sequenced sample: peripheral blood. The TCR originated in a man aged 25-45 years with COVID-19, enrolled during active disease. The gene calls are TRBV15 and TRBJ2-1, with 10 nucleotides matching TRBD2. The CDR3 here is CATSRARIGLAVYNEQFF. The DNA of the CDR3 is TGTGCCACCAGCAGAGCGAGGATTGGACTAGCGGTCTACAATGAGCAGTTCTTC.